Listed below are T cell receptor beta chains from one sample, sequenced in a study of blood T cell repertoires in COVID-19. Data came from immunoSEQ multiplex PCR; TCRdb stores just in-frame clones and leaves some out. The repertoire holds 150,000 to 200,000 clones, with around nine tenths as singletons. Input material: peripheral blood. These receptors originate from a man in his forties or fifties with acute or convalescent COVID-19. The CDR3 runs from the conserved cysteine through the conserved F or W. D genes are given only for firm matches.

j_call	d_call	v_call	cdr3_nt	cdr3_aa
TRBJ1-2	TRBD1	TRBV28	TGTGCCAGCAGTATGACGGGACAGATCTATGGCTACACCTTC	CASSMTGQIYGYTF
TRBJ1-6	TRBD1	TRBV19	TGTGCCAGTAGTCCCCGGGACAGGGGTTATTCACCCCTCCACTTT	CASSPRDRGYSPLHF
TRBJ1-1	TRBD1	TRBV29-1	TGCAGCGTTGGGTACAGGGGGCTCGCTGAAGCTTTCTTT	CSVGYRGLAEAFF
TRBJ2-1	TRBD2	TRBV7-2	TGTGCCAGCAGCTTAGCCGGGACTACTTACAATGAGCAGTTCTTC	CASSLAGTTYNEQFF
TRBJ2-7	-	TRBV4-1	TGCGCCAGCAGCCAAGGGGCCCCCTACGAGCAGTACTTC	CASSQGAPYEQYF
TRBJ2-1	-	TRBV14	TGTGCCAGCAGCCAAGAAACCGGGTCAACCTACAATGAGCAGTTCTTC	CASSQETGSTYNEQFF
TRBJ2-5	-	TRBV3-1/TRBV3-2	TGTGCCAGCAGCCAGACTCAAGAGACCCAGTACTTC	CASSQTQETQYF
TRBJ2-5	-	TRBV5-1	TGCGCCAGCAGCTCCCAGGGCAGAGTGGAGACCCAGTACTTC	CASSSQGRVETQYF
TRBJ1-2	-	TRBV5-5	TGTGCCAGCAGCTACCTCGGGGTAGCTAACTATGGCTACACCTTC	CASSYLGVANYGYTF
TRBJ1-2	TRBD1	TRBV6-5	TGTGCCAGCACCTCGACAGGGAATAATCGCGGAGGCTACACCTTC	CASTSTGNNRGGYTF
TRBJ1-6	-	TRBV9	TGTGCCAGCAGCGTAGCAGGGAATAATTCACCCCTCCACTTT	CASSVAGNNSPLHF
TRBJ2-1	TRBD2	TRBV7-2	TGTGCCAGCAGCTCATTAGCGGGATCGTACAATGAGCAGTTCTTC	CASSSLAGSYNEQFF
TRBJ1-5	TRBD1	TRBV10-3	TGTGCCATCAGTGAAAGGGACAGGGACAGTCAGCCCCAGCATTTT	CAISERDRDSQPQHF
TRBJ2-7	-	TRBV4-1	TGCGCCAGCAGCCAAGTGGAGGGGTCAACCTACGAGCAGTACTTC	CASSQVEGSTYEQYF
TRBJ2-1	TRBD2	TRBV15	TGTGCCACCAGCAGAAATCTAGCGGGGGTCCACAATGAGCAGTTCTTC	CATSRNLAGVHNEQFF
TRBJ2-2	TRBD2	TRBV10-3	TGTGCCATCAGTGCTACTAGCGCGAACACCGGGGAGCTGTTTTTT	CAISATSANTGELFF